The 10 T cell receptor beta chains in this list originate from one sample, sequenced in a study of CD8 T cells in ankylosing spondylitis. General study findings and limits: Eight or nine highly homologous variants made up a TCR beta motif that seemed to typify ankylosing spondylitis blood.

One entry per CDR3 protein, called by TCRdb with MiXCR from the 5' RACE reads. Of about 700,000 distinct CDR3 sequences listed, 15% to 20% are singletons. Which antigens these TCRs recognize remains unknown. Sequences were obtained from blood, either unsorted or a sorted T cell fraction (not recorded which). These receptors were taken from a male donor with ankylosing spondylitis.

This clonotype was counted ten times or more. The chain recombines TRBV6-4 with TRBJ2-1, with D perhaps given as TRBD1 or TRBD2 (5 bases each). This CDR3 spans 15 amino acids. In germline, CDR1 is MRHNA, CDR2 SNTAGT. V dropped 6 bases and J dropped 3 bases, with 15 bases sitting between them. CDR3 in amino acids: CASSNYGDGYNEQFF. CDR3 DNA: TGTGCCAGCAGCAATTACGGGGACGGCTACAATGAGCAGTTCTTC.

This sequence joins TRBV3-1 and TRBJ1-5, with a weak D call TRBD1 (5 bases). V gave up 2 bases and J gave up 2 bases, with 13 bases separating them. This CDR3 has 16 amino acids. CDR1 and CDR2 (germline): LGHDT, YNNKEL (reference sequence). CDR3 bases: TGTGCCAGCAGCCAATCCGGGACGGGGGGCAATCAGCCCCAGCATTTT. It yields the protein CASSQSGTGGNQPQHF.

The CDR3 region is CASTPQTASYQPQHF. DNA for the CDR3: TGTGCCAGTACTCCGCAGACGGCTTCTTATCAGCCCCAGCATTTT. The rearrangement uses TRBV19 and TRBJ1-5, with D unresolved. V gave up 7 bases and J gave up 5 bases, with 18 bases separating them. Germline loops: CDR1 LNHDA, CDR2 SQIVND (reference sequence). This CDR3 comprises 15 residues.

The chain combines TRBV12-3 or TRBV12-4 with TRBJ2-3; no firm D call. Between the trimmed V and J ends, which lost 3 bases and 4 bases, there was a span of 8 bases. The CDR3 has 13 residues. CDR3 loop: CASSFYTADTQYF. As DNA, the CDR3 is TGTGCCAGCAGTTTTTACACGGCAGATACGCAGTATTTT.

This clonotype occurred a few times. CDR3: CAISEGQTTDTQYF. The CDR3 DNA reads TGTGCCATCAGTGAGGGACAGACCACAGATACGCAGTATTTT. The chain combines TRBV10-3 with TRBJ2-3, with a tentative D call TRBD1 (6 bases). The CDR3 has 14 residues. V lost 2 bases and J 2 bases, leaving 8 bases between the germline ends. Germline V CDR1 and CDR2: ENHRY, SYGVKD.

The sample holds a few counts of this clonotype. J is TRBJ2-3 and V is TRBV20-1; possible D gene TRBD2, 5 bases. The germline CDR1 and CDR2 sequences are DFQATT and SNEGSKA (reference sequence). Trimming pared 1 base from V and 2 bases from J, leaving 10 bases between. The CDR3 loop spans 14 amino acids. CDR3 nucleotide sequence: TGCAGTGCTAGAGTGGGAGCGTCCACAGATACGCAGTATTTT. Amino acids: CSARVGASTDTQYF.

This clonotype has more than one count but fewer than ten. The CDR3 sequence is CSASEGTGGNTEAFF. In nucleotides, the CDR3 is TGCAGTGCTTCCGAGGGGACAGGGGGGAACACTGAAGCTTTCTTT. This chain links TRBV20-1 with TRBJ1-1, with 11 bases lining up with TRBD1. The CDR3 has 15 residues. CDR1 is DFQATT, CDR2 SNEGSKA, per germline (reference sequence). Losses at the gene ends were 5 bases for V and 1 base for J; bases not matched to a gene: 6.

In this sample, this clonotype turned up a few times. The rearrangement joins TRBV6-1 to TRBJ2-7; 11 bases align to TRBD1. CDR3 length: 15 amino acids. Germline-derived CDR1 and CDR2 are MNHNS and SASEGT. With V trimmed by 5 bases and J by 2 bases, 5 bases remained unmatched. CDR3 nucleotides: TGTGCCAGCAGTAAACCGGGACAGGGGGCCTACGAGCAGTACTTC. Protein: CASSKPGQGAYEQYF.

Many counts were recorded for this clonotype. The DNA of the CDR3 is TGTGCCAGCAGTGATGGGGACAGGATAAGCTTTAAAGCTTTCTTT. Translated, it gives CASSDGDRISFKAFF. This chain uses TRBV2 with TRBJ1-1; 8 bases are a match to TRBD1. CDR1 is SNHLY and CDR2 is FYNNEI in the germline V gene. CDR3 length: 15 amino acids. V gave up 3 bases and J gave up 9 bases; unmatched junction bases: 12.

This clonotype turned up a few times. The CDR3 protein is CASNAPESQNYEQYF. The CDR3 DNA reads TGTGCCAGCAATGCCCCAGAGTCCCAAAACTACGAGCAGTACTTC. The V gene is TRBV12-3 or TRBV12-4, the J gene TRBJ2-7; unclear D gene. V gave up 7 bases and J gave up 3 bases, with 19 bases separating them. The CDR3 covers 15 residues.